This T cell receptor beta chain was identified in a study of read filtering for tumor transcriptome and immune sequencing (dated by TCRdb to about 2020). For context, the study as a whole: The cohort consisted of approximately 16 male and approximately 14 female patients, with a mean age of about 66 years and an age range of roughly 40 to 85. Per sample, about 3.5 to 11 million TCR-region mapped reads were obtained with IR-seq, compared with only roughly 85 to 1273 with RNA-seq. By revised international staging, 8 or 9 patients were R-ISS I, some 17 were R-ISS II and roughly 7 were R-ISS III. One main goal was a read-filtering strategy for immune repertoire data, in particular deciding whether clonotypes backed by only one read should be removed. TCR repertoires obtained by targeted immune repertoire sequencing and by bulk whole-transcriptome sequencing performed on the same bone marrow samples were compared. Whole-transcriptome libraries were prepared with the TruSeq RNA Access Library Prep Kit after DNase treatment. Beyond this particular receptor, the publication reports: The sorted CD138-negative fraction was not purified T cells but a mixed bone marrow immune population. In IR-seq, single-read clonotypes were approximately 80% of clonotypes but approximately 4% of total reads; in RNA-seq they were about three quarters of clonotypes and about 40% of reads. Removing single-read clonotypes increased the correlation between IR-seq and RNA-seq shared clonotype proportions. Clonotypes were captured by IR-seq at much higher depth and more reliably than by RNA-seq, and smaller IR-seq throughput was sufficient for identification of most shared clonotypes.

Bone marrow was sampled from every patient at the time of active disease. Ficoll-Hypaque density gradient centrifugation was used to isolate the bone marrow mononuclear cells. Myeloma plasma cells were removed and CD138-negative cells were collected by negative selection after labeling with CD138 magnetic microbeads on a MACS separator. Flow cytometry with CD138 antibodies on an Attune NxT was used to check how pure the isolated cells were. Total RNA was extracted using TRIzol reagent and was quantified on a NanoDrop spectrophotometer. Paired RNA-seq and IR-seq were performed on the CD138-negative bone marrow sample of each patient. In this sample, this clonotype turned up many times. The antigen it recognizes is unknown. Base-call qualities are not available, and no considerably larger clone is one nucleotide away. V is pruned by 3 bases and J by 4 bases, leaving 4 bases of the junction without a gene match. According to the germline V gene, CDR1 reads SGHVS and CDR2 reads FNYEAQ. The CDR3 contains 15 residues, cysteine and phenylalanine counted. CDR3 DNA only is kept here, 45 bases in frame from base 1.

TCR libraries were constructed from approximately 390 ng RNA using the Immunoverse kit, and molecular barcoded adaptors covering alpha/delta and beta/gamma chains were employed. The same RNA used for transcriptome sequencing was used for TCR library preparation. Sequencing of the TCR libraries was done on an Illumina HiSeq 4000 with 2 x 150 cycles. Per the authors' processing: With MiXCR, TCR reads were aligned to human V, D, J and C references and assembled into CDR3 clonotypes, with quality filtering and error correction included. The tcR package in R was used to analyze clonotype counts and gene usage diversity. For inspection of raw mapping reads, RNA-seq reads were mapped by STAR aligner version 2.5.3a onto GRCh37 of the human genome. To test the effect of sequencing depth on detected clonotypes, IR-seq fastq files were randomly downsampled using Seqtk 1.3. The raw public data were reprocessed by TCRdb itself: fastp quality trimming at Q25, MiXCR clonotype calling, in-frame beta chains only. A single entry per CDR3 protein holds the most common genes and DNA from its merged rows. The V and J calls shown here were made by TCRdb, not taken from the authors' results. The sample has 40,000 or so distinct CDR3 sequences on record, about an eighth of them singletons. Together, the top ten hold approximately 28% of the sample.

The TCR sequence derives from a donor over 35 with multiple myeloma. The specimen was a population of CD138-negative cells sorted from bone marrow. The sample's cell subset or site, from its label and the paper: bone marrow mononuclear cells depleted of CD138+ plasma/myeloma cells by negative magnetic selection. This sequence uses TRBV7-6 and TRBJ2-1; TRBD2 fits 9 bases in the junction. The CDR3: CASSFTSGRYNEQFF. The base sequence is TGTGCCAGCAGCTTTACCAGCGGGAGGTACAATGAGCAGTTCTTC.